This T cell receptor beta chain is drawn from a study of cytomegalovirus exposure and HLA in healthy donors (dated by TCRdb to 2016 to 2017). For the study in its entirety: In an earlier analysis of some 550 of the donors, 276 Gb of sequence data and 95 million to 130 million unique TCR beta sequences from 180 million or so T cells were reported. An early release covering 500 to 750 HLA-typed donors comprised about 300 gigabases of sequencing data and 85 million to 100 million unique TCR sequences. Among the roughly 400 genotyped donors, 75% to 90% belonged to the genetic ancestry cluster associated with self-reported Caucasian donors. The study aimed to test whether signatures of past pathogen exposure could be identified by cataloging public T cell receptors. The study used immunosequencing to profile the T cell repertoires of about 670 subjects and linked those repertoires to cytomegalovirus serostatus. Along with the roughly 700-subject first cohort, a separate validation cohort of over 90 different subjects was used. To predict cytomegalovirus infection status, the study combined high-throughput TCR immunosequencing, statistical association of individual TCRs with disease status, and machine learning. To study patterns of TCR occurrence, a later analysis re-analyzed previously published TCR beta repertoires from several hundred donors and added high-resolution HLA genotyping. Rather than drawing on any new phenotypic data, the later analysis identified candidate immune exposures from TCR beta sequences and the way those sequences occurred across donors. To decide whether each TCR beta V gene segment behaved as functional or pseudogenic, an earlier analysis of some 540 of the donors relied on high-throughput TCR beta sequencing. Donor age, sex, ethnicity and CMV serostatus were collected together with the repertoire data. A later genetic analysis used genome-wide SNP genotypes for about 65% of the 666 donors, treating that subset as a discovery cohort. Every discovery cohort repertoire had been produced on one sequencing platform. HLA typing included class I and class II loci at four-digit resolution. Typing coverage varied by locus: roughly 620-640 donors for A, B, C, DRB1 and DQB1; approximately 520 for DQA1; more than 600 for DPA1; approximately 490 for DPB1. Five DR-DQ haplotypes were handled as single units for association and clustering, since linkage in the cohort was strong. Among 350 to 400 genotyped donors of the cohort, an average of around 240,000 unique TCR beta nucleotide sequences were sequenced per donor, about a sixth of them non-productive.

A note on this clone: What this receptor recognizes is not known. One base away there is no much larger clone; base qualities are not given.

Beyond this particular receptor, the publication reports: A cluster of highly shared sequence variants was judged likely to represent a technical artifact of the sequencing pipeline. The study gave a list of 150 to 200 TCR beta chains associated with cytomegalovirus. In a later analysis, HLA-associated TCR beta chains were found to be more clonally expanded and to have lower generation probabilities than equally common non-associated chains. In a later genetic analysis, fewer N-insertions in productive TCRs were reported among donors in an Asian-associated ancestry cluster than the roughly 700-donor mean. Strong co-occurrence of HLA alleles, especially DR and DQ, made assigning TCR associations to individual alleles difficult. In a later analysis, around 17,000 TCR beta sequences were associated with specific HLA alleles at a false discovery rate of 0.05. Sequencing depth was assumed to be roughly uniform across donors in the presence/absence analyses, though that assumption may not hold. According to the authors, the approach could potentially be generalized to other disease states and immunological phenotypes. Only TCR beta chains were sequenced in this cohort, and the absence of alpha or paired-chain data limited detectable features. A further reported finding was that TCR beta sequences accurately predicted the HLA-A and HLA-B alleles for most subjects in the first cohort. A later analysis reported that several top co-occurrence clusters appeared linked to parvovirus B19, influenza, CMV and Epstein-Barr virus. In a later analysis, the rate of TCR association differed among HLA loci, with DRB1 alleles having the most associated TCRs and HLA-C alleles having the fewest. A few of the identified cytomegalovirus-associated TCR beta chains were confirmed in vitro to be specific for cytomegalovirus antigens. An association between a missense DCLRE1C variant and V-gene and J-gene trimming of TCR beta chains was found in a later genetic analysis and replicated in an independent cohort. Linkage disequilibrium might explain the correlated functional status among segregating V segments, but an unknown experimental factor could not be ruled out. Because HLA typing was missing for some donors at each locus, association tests included only the typed subset. In an earlier analysis of over 550 of the donors, most TCR beta V segments were observed in productive rearrangements about 87% or about 30% of the time, broadly matching IMGT annotations. Over 15 rarely observed V segments, including chromosome 9 orphons, were excluded from the earlier analysis of several hundred of the donors because counts were too low. For the cohort, immune exposure information was limited to CMV serostatus. Cytomegalovirus status was reported to be diagnosed by the classifier with high specificity and sensitivity in both the original and validation cohorts. According to a later analysis, most CMV-associated TCR beta chains appeared to be HLA-restricted, and the HLA associations seemed to be driven largely by CMV exposure. Most TCR sequences were observed very rarely across donors, whereas some public TCRs were present in many individuals.

The cohort was made up of about 670 healthy bone marrow donors. Cohort members were all nominally healthy when sampled, although unrecorded immune exposures were likely present. Of the 600 or so cohort members, more than 250 had a positive CMV serostatus and about 400 had a negative one, while no CMV serostatus was recorded for the donor. A peripheral blood sample was collected from each donor, and TCR beta sequencing was performed on peripheral blood mononuclear cells. Genomic DNA was extracted from the blood cell samples with the Qiagen DNeasy Blood Extraction Kit. Library method: the immunoSEQ multiplex PCR assay. The multiplex PCR relied on a mix of 60 forward primers for TCR Vbeta segments and 13 reverse primers for TCR Jbeta segments. A multiplex PCR assay on genomic DNA amplified the CDR3 region of rearranged TCR beta genes. On the Illumina HiSeq System, the amplified TCR beta libraries were sequenced as 87-base-pair reads. Concerning the study's data processing: Across the 500 to 750 repertoires, a later analysis counted 80 million or so unique TCR beta chains, 9.5 million to 12 million of which were shared by at least two donors. A nearest-neighbor algorithm error-corrected the raw reads and collapsed the reads into unique sequences, merging closely related sequences to remove PCR and sequencing errors. CDR3 sequences were aligned to IMGT reference sequences to assign V, D and J gene segments. Each retained sequence needed at least a six-nucleotide match to both a V gene segment and a J gene segment. Rearrangements were classified as productive when the CDR3 lacked stop codons and remained in frame with V and J, and all other rearrangements were classified as non-productive. CDR3 was defined according to IMGT convention as the region running from the second conserved V-encoded cysteine to the conserved J-encoded phenylalanine. Sequences without an unambiguous match to a single V gene segment were excluded from the earlier analysis of several hundred of the donors. An earlier analysis of over 450 of the donors classified V segments as functional when productive rearrangements were above 56.7% and as segregating when the standard deviation between donors was above 5%. A statistical classification framework was built for diagnosing cytomegalovirus status from the catalog of TCR beta chain sequences. V and J gene assignment, in a later analysis, came from comparing TCR nucleotide sequences with IMGT/GENE-DB human TR gene sequences. Using the TCRdist pipeline, a later analysis assigned CDR3 sequences along with most-parsimonious VDJ recombination scenarios. In a later analysis, each TCR beta chain was defined by its CDR3 amino acid sequence together with its V-gene family, and reads lacking a unique V-gene family were excluded. In a later analysis, 450 to 600 highly shared, low-generation-probability nucleotide sequences were removed to address suspected cross-contamination and a sequencing artifact. In a later analysis, a clonal expansion index for each public chain was calculated from normalized within-repertoire ranks of inferred template counts. A later analysis computed generation probabilities with a VDJ recombination model fitted to out-of-frame rearrangements, and checked the results against IGoR. A later analysis scored TCR-TCR, TCR-HLA and TCR-CMV co-occurrence with hypergeometric tests, applying a repertoire-size bias correction to TCR pairs. False discovery rates were estimated in a later analysis by permuting HLA or CMV assignments 20 times. In a later analysis, co-occurring TCRs were grouped using DBSCAN, with TCRdist sequence similarity added in when clustering inside HLA-allele-positive subsets. Repertoires with fewer than 30,000 or more than 120,000 public chains were left out of co-occurrence clustering, as were about five repertoires with anomalous nucleotide sharing. TCRdb's version of the immuneACCESS table is confined to in-frame rearrangements and falls short of the full clone set. An unresolved V gene accounts for under half of the shortfall where checked; the remainder is of unknown origin. The D gene and trimming were derived from the DNA, and the V and J assignments and clone size from that table. This sample gives roughly 120,000 clones in total; around three quarters of them show up just once. The ten largest clones represent approximately 3.7% of the sample.

Sequenced material: PBMCs. The origin of this receptor is a human donor in good health.

CDR3 reads: CASHPVDRGYEQYF. Read as DNA, the sequence is TGTGCCAGCCACCCTGTGGACAGGGGCTACGAGCAGTACTTC. This sequence uses TRBV6-6 and TRBJ2-7; 9 bases in between match TRBD1. CDR1 is given as MNHNY and CDR2 as SVGAGI, both from the germline V gene (reference sequence). Clipping removes 8 bases from V and 3 bases from J, with 8 as the unmatched junction base count. The CDR3 has 14 amino acids, counting the end cysteine and phenylalanine. Only the CDR3 DNA is retained, 42 bases long and in frame from the first base.